This TCR beta chain comes out of a study of blood T cell repertoires in COVID-19. Turning to the study itself: Acute and convalescent COVID-19 samples came from the United States, Italy and Spain. T cells, B-cell-depleted T cells, or PBMCs provided the cDNA or gDNA that served as material.

Per the original methods: Counts of nucleated cells, estimated from reference gene primer amplification, were obtained. The assay was immunoSEQ multiplex PCR, and TCRdb's table has in-frame clones only and misses some. V and J calls and clone size come straight from that table; D and trimming were deduced from the DNA. Among approximately 45,000 clones listed, approximately 90% were seen once. The sequenced material came from peripheral blood. This clonotype was obtained from a man in his forties or fifties with active COVID-19.

The CDR3 protein is CASSFKENQPQHF. The CDR3 nucleotides read TGTGCCAGCAGTTTTAAAGAGAATCAGCCCCAGCATTTT. The chain joins TRBV12-3 or TRBV12-4 to TRBJ1-5; no clear D gene. CDR3 length: 13 amino acids. The germline V and J ends were trimmed by 3 bases and 4 bases, with 7 bases remaining between them.